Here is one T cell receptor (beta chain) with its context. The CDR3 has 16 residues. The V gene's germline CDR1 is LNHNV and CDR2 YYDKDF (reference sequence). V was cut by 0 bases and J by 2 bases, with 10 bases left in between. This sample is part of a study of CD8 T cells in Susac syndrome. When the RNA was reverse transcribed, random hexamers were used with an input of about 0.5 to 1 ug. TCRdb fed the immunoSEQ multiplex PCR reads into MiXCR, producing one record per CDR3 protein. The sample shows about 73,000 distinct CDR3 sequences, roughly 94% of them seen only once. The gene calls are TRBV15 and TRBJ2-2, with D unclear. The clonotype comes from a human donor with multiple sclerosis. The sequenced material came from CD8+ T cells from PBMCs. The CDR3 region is CATSRDRNGNTGELFF. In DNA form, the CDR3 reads TGTGCCACCAGCAGAGATCGAAATGGTAACACCGGGGAGCTGTTTTTT.